The T cell receptor (beta chain) under discussion was sequenced for a study of human T cells and chemical hapten exposure. Background on the study: Diphenylcyclopropenone was applied weekly to patients' scalps across the roughly 23-week study.

The time point: patch test 1, 2 weeks after DPC sensitization. Documented treatment: therapeutic diphenylcyclopropenone sensitization with weekly scalp DPC. Germline-derived CDR1 and CDR2 are LGHNA and YSLEER. The CDR3 is 18 residues long. Deletions cut 2 bases from V and 0 bases from J, with 14 bases between. This clonotype was detected many times. Individual cDNA molecules (in the library) carried attached unique molecular identifiers. TCRdb reprocessed the RACE reads with MiXCR, giving one entry per CDR3 protein. The sample lists approximately 400,000 distinct CDR3 sequences, around 4.8% occurring once.

The receptor was derived from a woman between 50 and 59 years old with alopecia areata. Some clones in this sample may be carry-over from other donors' samples. This chain connects TRBV4-3 to TRBJ2-6; tentative D call: TRBD2 (5 bases). The sample consisted of whole blood, taken in connection with sensitization to the hapten diphenylcyclopropenone (DPC). CDR3 loop: CASSQNGGLVSGANVLTF. The CDR3, as DNA: TGCGCCAGCAGCCAAAATGGAGGACTCGTCTCTGGGGCCAACGTCCTGACTTTC.